One T cell receptor (beta chain) is described in this entry. The target antigen is unknown. The CDR3 has 16 amino acids. The entry originates in a study of cytomegalovirus exposure and HLA in healthy donors. Study as a whole: Earlier work reported 90 million to 120 million unique TCR beta sequences from about 180 million T cells. The study's findings and limits: An analysis done earlier found most TCR beta V segments productive about 87% or about 30% of the time. In vitro testing confirmed a few CMV-associated chains as specific for CMV antigens.

Researchers ran the PCR with 60 Vbeta and 13 Jbeta primers. TCRdb's copy holds only in-frame clones and misses some; the assay was immunoSEQ multiplex PCR. Listed are about 200,000 clones; around 0.74% falls within the top ten. J is TRBJ1-1 and V is TRBV21-1; TRBD1 was called by the table and not checked on the DNA. TRBV21-1 is marked as a pseudogene. Sequenced input: PBMCs. This TCR was sampled from a boy aged 10-17 years in good health and CMV-seronegative. This chain's CDR3 is CASSRDRVLRNTEAFF. CDR3 nucleotides: TGTGCCAGCAGCCGGGACAGGGTATTGCGGAACACTGAAGCTTTCTTT.